A selection of T cell receptor beta chains follows, all from one sample in a study of T cell repertoires in aging, cancer and after chemotherapy. TCRdb re-called the multiplex PCR reads through MiXCR, storing one row per CDR3 protein. Of about 1,900 distinct CDR3 sequences listed, over 15% are singletons. The sequenced sample consisted of blood. These receptors were obtained from a human donor with a solid tumor. The CDR3 runs from the conserved cysteine through the conserved F or W. D genes are given only for firm matches. Rows may omit the clone size; those that give it use once, few, many or a size class.

size	V	J	D	DNA	CDR3
medium-sized	TRBV20-1	TRBJ1-5	-	TGCAGTGCCACCTCACAGGGTTACAATCAGCCCCAGCATTTT	CSATSQGYNQPQHF
medium-sized	TRBV20-1	TRBJ2-7	TRBD2	TGCAGTGCTCCCGGGACTAGCGGAAGATACGAGCAGTACTTC	CSAPGTSGRYEQYF
medium-sized	TRBV10-2	TRBJ1-6	TRBD1	TGCGCCAGCAGTGAGGGGACAGACAATTCACCCCTCCACTTT	CASSEGTDNSPLHF
-	TRBV15	TRBJ1-2	-	TGTGCCACCAGCAGCTTGGACACTAACTATGGCTACACCTTC	CATSSLDTNYGYTF
medium-sized	TRBV19	TRBJ1-6	-	TGTGCCAGTAGGGAGAATAATTCACCCCTCCACTTT	CASRENNSPLHF
-	TRBV21-1	TRBJ1-2	-	TGTGCCAGCACCCCACTTGTGGGAGGGAGCCCGTATGGCTACACCTTC	CASTPLVGGSPYGYTF
few	TRBV28	TRBJ1-3	-	TGTGCCACCACACGGGGGAGCTCTGGAAACACCATATATTTT	CATTRGSSGNTIYF
-	TRBV5-5	TRBJ2-7	-	TGTGCCAGCAGCTTAGACGGAATGGTAAGCTCCTACGAGCAGTACTTC	CASSLDGMVSSYEQYF
-	TRBV28	TRBJ1-1	TRBD1	TGTGCCAGCAGGTACCTCGACAGGGGCAACACTGAAGCTTTCTTT	CASRYLDRGNTEAFF
medium-sized	TRBV6-1	TRBJ2-1	-	TGTGCCAGCAGCCACGGGGGAAGCTCCTACAATGAGCAGTTCTTC	CASSHGGSSYNEQFF
few	TRBV19	TRBJ2-7	TRBD1	TGTGCCAGTAGTATCGTCGGGACAGCCTACGAGCAGTACTTC	CASSIVGTAYEQYF
large	TRBV15	TRBJ2-3	-	TGTGCCACCAGCCCGTCGCCTAGCACAGATACGCAGTATTTT	CATSPSPSTDTQYF
medium-sized	TRBV6-5	TRBJ1-1	-	TGTGCCAGCAGTTTCCAGACAGGAATTAACACTGAAGCTTTCTTT	CASSFQTGINTEAFF
few	TRBV4-1	TRBJ1-5	-	TGCGCCAGCAGCCAAGAAGGGTACAGACGCAATCAGCCCCAGCATTTT	CASSQEGYRRNQPQHF
medium-sized	TRBV5-4	TRBJ2-5	TRBD1	TGTGCCAGCAGCGTGGACAGGGAGGAGACCCAGTACTTC	CASSVDREETQYF
medium-sized	TRBV6-1	TRBJ2-4	-	TGTGCCAGCAGCTTCTCGATGGGAGCGGCCAAAAACATTCAGTACTTC	CASSFSMGAAKNIQYF
large	TRBV6-5	TRBJ1-5	-	TGTGCCAGCAGTTATCGCAGGCACGGCAATCAGCCCCAGCATTTT	CASSYRRHGNQPQHF
-	TRBV12-3/TRBV12-4	TRBJ2-1	-	TGTGCTAGTGGTTTATCAGCAGCCGTAAGCAATGAGCAGTTCTTC	CASGLSAAVSNEQFF
medium-sized	TRBV12-3/TRBV12-4	TRBJ1-2	TRBD1	TGTGCCAGCAGTTCTTTGTACAGGGGGCCCTATGGCTACACCTTC	CASSSLYRGPYGYTF
medium-sized	TRBV19	TRBJ1-5	TRBD1	TGTGCCAGTACACAGGGGATGGGCAATCAGCCCCAGCATTTT	CASTQGMGNQPQHF
-	TRBV2	TRBJ2-3	-	TGTGCCAGCAGTGAAGCGCTCCGCGCTAGCACAGATACGCAGTATTTT	CASSEALRASTDTQYF
medium-sized	TRBV19	TRBJ2-3	TRBD2	TGTGCCAGTAGTAAAGAACGGGGACTAGCCCTCGGGGATACGCAGTATTTT	CASSKERGLALGDTQYF
few	TRBV20-1	TRBJ2-4	-	TGCAGTGTTAGACAGGTAGACCAAAACATTCAGTACTTC	CSVRQVDQNIQYF
-	TRBV5-6	TRBJ1-1	-	TGTGCCAGCAGCTTGGGGGACACTGAAGCTTTCTTT	CASSLGDTEAFF
large	TRBV29-1	TRBJ1-1	-	TGCAGCGTTCAGGTCTTGAACACTGAAGCTTTCTTT	CSVQVLNTEAFF
medium-sized	TRBV6-9	TRBJ1-4	TRBD1	TGTGCCAGCAGACAGGGGGTATATCGGGAAAAACTGTTTTTT	CASRQGVYREKLFF
medium-sized	TRBV30	TRBJ2-1	-	TGTGCCTGGAGTCCCACTTCCTCAAGCTCCTACAATGAGCAGTTCTTC	CAWSPTSSSSYNEQFF
medium-sized	TRBV12-3/TRBV12-4	TRBJ2-1	TRBD1	TGTGCCAGCAGGTCCGACAGGGGTGGGAACTACAATGAGCAGTTCTTC	CASRSDRGGNYNEQFF
-	TRBV5-1	TRBJ1-2	TRBD1	TGCGCCAGCAGCGTGGACAGGGGGGGCTATGGCTACACCTTC	CASSVDRGGYGYTF
-	TRBV6-2/TRBV6-3	TRBJ1-2	TRBD1	TGTGCCAGCAGTGCCGGGACAGGGGGAATTGGCTACACCTTC	CASSAGTGGIGYTF
medium-sized	TRBV5-6	TRBJ1-1	-	TGTGCCAGCAGCTCCCAGGGCCGGGGACTTAACACTGAAGCTTTCTTT	CASSSQGRGLNTEAFF
-	TRBV5-1	TRBJ2-3	TRBD2	TGCGCCAGCAGCTTTAGCGGGAGTGGTCCGGCAGATACGCAGTATTTT	CASSFSGSGPADTQYF
medium-sized	TRBV20-1	TRBJ2-7	-	TGCAGTGCTGGGGTTGAGGGGCAGGGCGAGCAGTACTTC	CSAGVEGQGEQYF
-	TRBV6-5	TRBJ2-1	TRBD1	TGTGCCAGCAATCCGGGACAGCGCTACAATGAGCAGTTCTTC	CASNPGQRYNEQFF
medium-sized	TRBV12-3/TRBV12-4	TRBJ2-5	-	TGTGCCAGCAGTTTGCTTCTGACAGAGACCCAGTACTTC	CASSLLLTETQYF
few	TRBV5-1	TRBJ2-3	TRBD2	TGCGCCAGCAGCGACCGGGGGGGCCCGGTAGATACGCAGTATTTT	CASSDRGGPVDTQYF